This TCR beta chain was captured in a study of beta chain features in type 1 diabetes. Per germline, CDR1 MDHEN and CDR2 SYDVKM. Trimming took 4 bases from V and 1 from J, leaving 13 bases between them. This CDR3 is built from 15 residues. The isolated RNA, all of it, was reverse transcribed, so expressed TCRB transcripts were what got sequenced. Measured with immunoSEQ multiplex PCR; TCRdb has only the in-frame clones, and not every one. The repertoire has hundreds of thousands of clones, about 14% of them found once; the top ten carry more than 0.08%. Regarding this clone: Its matching antigen is unknown.

Donors underwent one heparinised blood draw, about 120 mL on average. Study findings and constraints: When VDJ junctions were examined, type 1 diabetes patients showed fewer insertions and more deletions.

The sample comprised naive CD4+ T cells from blood. The gene calls are TRBV28 and TRBJ1-1; perhaps TRBD1 as D (6 bases). This TCR derives from a man younger than 30 in good health. CDR3 in DNA: TGTGCCAGCAGTTACTCCTGGACAGCGAACACTGAAGCTTTCTTT. The encoded protein is CASSYSWTANTEAFF.